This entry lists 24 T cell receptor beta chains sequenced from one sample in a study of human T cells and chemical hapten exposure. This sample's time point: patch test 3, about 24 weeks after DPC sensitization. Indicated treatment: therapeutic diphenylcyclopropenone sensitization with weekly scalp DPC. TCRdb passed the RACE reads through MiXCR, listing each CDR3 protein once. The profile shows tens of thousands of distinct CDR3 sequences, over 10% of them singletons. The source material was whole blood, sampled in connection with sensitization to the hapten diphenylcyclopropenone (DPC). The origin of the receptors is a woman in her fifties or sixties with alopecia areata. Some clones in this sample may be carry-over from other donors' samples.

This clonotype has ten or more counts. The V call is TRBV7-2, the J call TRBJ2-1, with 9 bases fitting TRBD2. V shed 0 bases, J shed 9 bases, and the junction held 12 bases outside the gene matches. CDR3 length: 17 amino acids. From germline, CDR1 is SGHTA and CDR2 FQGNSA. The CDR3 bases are TGTGCCAGCAGCTTAGCCCCACCGGGACTAGCCGAGAGTGAGCAGTTCTTC. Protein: CASSLAPPGLAESEQFF.

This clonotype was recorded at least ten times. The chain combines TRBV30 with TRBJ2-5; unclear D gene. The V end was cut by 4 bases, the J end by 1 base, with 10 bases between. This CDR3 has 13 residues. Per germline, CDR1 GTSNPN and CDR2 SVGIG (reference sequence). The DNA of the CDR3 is TGTGCCTGGAACCTGGTAGTCCAAGAGACCCAGTACTTC. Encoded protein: CAWNLVVQETQYF.

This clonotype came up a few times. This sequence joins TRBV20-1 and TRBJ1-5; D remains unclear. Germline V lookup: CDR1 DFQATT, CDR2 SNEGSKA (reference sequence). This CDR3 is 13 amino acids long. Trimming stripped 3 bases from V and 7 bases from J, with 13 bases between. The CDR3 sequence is CSASLGVRQPQHF. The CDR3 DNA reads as TGCAGTGCTAGCCTCGGGGTTCGGCAGCCCCAGCATTTT.

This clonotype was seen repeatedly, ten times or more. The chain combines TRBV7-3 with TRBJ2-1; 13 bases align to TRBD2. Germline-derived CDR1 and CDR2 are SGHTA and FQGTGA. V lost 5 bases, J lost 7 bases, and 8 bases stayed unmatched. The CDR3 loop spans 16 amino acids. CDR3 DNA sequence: TGTGCCAGCAGCCGGGGCGGGACTAGCGGGATTAATGAGCAGTTCTTC. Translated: CASSRGGTSGINEQFF.

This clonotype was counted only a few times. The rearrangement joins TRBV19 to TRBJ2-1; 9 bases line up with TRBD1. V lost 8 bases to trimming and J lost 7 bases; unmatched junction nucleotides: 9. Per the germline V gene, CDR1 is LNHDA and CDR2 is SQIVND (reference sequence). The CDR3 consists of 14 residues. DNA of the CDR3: TGTGCCAGTTCACGGGACAGGGTTAGGAATGAGCAGTTCTTC. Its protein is CASSRDRVRNEQFF.

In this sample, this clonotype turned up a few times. DNA of the CDR3: TGTGCCAGCAGCCAAGCCCCGCTGGGGACTAGACTAGCCAAAAACATTCAGTACTTC. Translated: CASSQAPLGTRLAKNIQYF. The chain is built from TRBV3-1 and TRBJ2-4, with TRBD2 identical over 8 bases. V gave up 1 base and J gave up 0 bases; unmatched junction bases: 11. From germline, CDR1 is LGHDT and CDR2 YNNKEL (reference sequence). This CDR3 is built from 19 residues.

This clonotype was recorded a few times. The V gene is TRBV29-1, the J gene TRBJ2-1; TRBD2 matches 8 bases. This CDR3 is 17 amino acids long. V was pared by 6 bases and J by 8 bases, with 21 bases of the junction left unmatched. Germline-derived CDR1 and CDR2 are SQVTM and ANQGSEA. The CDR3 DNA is TGCAGCGTCAGTACATTAGCGGGATCGTGGTATTATGATGAGCAGTTCTTC. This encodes CSVSTLAGSWYYDEQFF.

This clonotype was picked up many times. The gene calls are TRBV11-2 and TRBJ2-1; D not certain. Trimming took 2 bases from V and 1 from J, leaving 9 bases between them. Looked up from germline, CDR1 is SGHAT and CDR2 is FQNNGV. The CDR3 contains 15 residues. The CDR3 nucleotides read TGTGCCAGCAGCTTAACTTTTGCTTCCTACAATGAGCAGTTCTTC. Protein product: CASSLTFASYNEQFF. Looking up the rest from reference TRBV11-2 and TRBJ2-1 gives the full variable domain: EAGVAQSPRYKIIEKRQSVAFWCNPISGHATLYWYQQILGQGPKLLIQFQNNGVVDDSQLPKDRFSAERLKGVDSTLKIQPAKLEDSAVYLCASSLTFASYNEQFFGPGTRLTVL.

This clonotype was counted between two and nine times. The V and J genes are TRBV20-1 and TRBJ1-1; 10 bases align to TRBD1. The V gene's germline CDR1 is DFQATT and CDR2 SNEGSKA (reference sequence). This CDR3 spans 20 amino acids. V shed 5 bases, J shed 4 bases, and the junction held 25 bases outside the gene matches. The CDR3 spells CSALPPSFVPGQGTSTEAFF. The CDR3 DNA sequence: TGCAGTGCTCTCCCCCCCTCTTTCGTCCCGGGACAGGGGACGAGCACTGAAGCTTTCTTT.

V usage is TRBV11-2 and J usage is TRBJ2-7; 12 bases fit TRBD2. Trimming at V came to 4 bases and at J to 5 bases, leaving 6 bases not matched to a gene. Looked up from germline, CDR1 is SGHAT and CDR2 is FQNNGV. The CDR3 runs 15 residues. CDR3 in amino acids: CASSSTSGSINEQYF. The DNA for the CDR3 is TGTGCCAGCAGCTCGACTAGCGGGAGTATTAACGAGCAGTACTTC.

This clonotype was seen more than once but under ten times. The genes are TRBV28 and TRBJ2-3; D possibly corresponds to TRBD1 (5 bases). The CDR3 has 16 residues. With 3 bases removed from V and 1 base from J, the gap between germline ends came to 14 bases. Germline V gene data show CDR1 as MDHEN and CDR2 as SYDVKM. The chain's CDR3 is CASSFLQRGGTDTQYF. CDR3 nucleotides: TGTGCCAGCAGTTTTCTCCAAAGGGGTGGCACAGATACGCAGTATTTT.

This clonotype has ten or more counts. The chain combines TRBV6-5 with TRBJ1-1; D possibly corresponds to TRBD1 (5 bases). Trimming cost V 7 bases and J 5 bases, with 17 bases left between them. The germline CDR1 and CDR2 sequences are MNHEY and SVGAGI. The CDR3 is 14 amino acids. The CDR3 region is CASTPGIRITEAFF. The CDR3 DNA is TGTGCCAGCACCCCAGGGATTAGGATTACTGAAGCTTTCTTT.

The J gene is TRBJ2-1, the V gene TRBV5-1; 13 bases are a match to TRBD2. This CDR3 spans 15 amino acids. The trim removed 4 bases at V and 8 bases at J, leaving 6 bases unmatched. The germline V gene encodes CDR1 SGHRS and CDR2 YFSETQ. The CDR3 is CASSLLAGGPYEQFF. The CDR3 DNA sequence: TGCGCCAGCAGCCTACTAGCGGGAGGGCCGTATGAGCAGTTCTTC. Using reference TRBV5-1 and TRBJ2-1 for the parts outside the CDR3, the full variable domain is KAGVTQTPRYLIKTRGQQVTLSCSPISGHRSVSWYQQTPGQGLQFLFEYFSETQRNKGNFPGRFSGRQFSNSRSEMNVSTLELGDSALYLCASSLLAGGPYEQFFGPGTRLTVL.

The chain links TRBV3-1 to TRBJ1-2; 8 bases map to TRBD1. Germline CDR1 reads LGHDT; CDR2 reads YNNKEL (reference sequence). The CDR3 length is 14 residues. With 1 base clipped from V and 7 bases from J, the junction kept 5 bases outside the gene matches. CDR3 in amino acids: CASSQGGTGGGYTF. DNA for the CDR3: TGTGCCAGCAGCCAAGGAGGGACAGGCGGTGGCTACACCTTC. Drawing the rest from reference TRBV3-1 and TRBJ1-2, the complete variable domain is DTAVSQTPKYLVTQMGNDKSIKCEQNLGHDTMYWYKQDSKKFLKIMFSYNNKELIINETVPNRFSPKSPDKAHLNLHINSLELGDSAVYFCASSQGGTGGGYTFGSGTRLTVV.

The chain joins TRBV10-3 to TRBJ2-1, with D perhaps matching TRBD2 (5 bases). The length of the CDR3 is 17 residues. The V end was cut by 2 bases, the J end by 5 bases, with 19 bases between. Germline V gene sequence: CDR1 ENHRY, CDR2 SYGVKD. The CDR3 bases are TGTGCCATCAGTGAGCGGACCCGTGGGCCTAGCAACAATGAGCAGTTCTTC. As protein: CAISERTRGPSNNEQFF.

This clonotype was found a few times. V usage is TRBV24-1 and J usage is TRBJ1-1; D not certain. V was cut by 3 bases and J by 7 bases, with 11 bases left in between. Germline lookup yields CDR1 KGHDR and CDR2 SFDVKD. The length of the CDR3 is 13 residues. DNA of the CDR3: TGTGCCACCAGTGATCCATACGGTATTGAAGCTTTCTTT. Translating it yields CATSDPYGIEAFF.

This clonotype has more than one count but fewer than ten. The CDR3 here is CSYRVEIREAFF. CDR3 coding DNA: TGCAGTTACAGGGTGGAGATAAGAGAAGCTTTCTTT. The V call is TRBV20-1, the J call TRBJ1-1, with a weak D call TRBD1 (6 bases). The CDR3 spans 12 residues. Germline lookup yields CDR1 DFQATT and CDR2 SNEGSKA (reference sequence). Trimming took off 8 bases at V and 8 bases at J, with 18 bases between the two ends.

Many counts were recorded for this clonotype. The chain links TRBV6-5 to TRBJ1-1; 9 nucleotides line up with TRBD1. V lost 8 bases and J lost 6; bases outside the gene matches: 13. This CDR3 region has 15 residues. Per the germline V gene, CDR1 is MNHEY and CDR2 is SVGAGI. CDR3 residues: CASAKRQRTGAEAFF. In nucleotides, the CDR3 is TGTGCCAGCGCCAAACGCCAACGGACAGGGGCTGAAGCTTTCTTT.

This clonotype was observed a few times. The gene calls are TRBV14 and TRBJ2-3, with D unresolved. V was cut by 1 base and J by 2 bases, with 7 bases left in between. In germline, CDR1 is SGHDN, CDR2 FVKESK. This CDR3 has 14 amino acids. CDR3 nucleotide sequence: TGTGCCAGCAGCCAAGGCATAGACACAGATACGCAGTATTTT. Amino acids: CASSQGIDTDTQYF.

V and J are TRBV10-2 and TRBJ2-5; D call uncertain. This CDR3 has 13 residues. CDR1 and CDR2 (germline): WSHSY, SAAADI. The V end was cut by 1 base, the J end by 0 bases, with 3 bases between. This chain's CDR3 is CASSELDQETQYF. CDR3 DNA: TGCGCCAGCAGTGAGTTAGACCAAGAGACCCAGTACTTC.

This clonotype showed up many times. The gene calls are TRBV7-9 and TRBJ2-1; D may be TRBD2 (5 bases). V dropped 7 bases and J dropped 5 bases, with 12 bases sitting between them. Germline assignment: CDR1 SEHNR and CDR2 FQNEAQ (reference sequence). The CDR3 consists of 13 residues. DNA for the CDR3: TGTGCCAGCATCCAACCCGGGGACAATGAGCAGTTCTTC. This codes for CASIQPGDNEQFF. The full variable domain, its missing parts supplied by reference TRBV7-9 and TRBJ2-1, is DTGVSQNPRHKITKRGQNVTFRCDPISEHNRLYWYRQTLGQGPEFLTYFQNEAQLEKSRLLSDRFSAERPKGSFSTLEIQRTEQGDSAMYLCASIQPGDNEQFFGPGTRLTVL.

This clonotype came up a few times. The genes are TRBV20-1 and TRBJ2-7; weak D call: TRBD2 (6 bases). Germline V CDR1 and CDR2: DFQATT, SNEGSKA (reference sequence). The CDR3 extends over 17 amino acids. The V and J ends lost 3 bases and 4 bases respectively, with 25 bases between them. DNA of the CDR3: TGCAGTGCTAGTCGCCCCGTGGCTAGCGCGATCTATTACGAGCAGTACTTC. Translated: CSASRPVASAIYYEQYF.

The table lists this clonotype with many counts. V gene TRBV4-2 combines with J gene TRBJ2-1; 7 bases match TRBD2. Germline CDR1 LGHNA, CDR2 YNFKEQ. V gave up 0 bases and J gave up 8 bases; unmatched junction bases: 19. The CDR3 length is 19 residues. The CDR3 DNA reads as TGTGCCAGCAGCCAAGAAAGATTTTCGGCGGGAGATAGGTTGGATGAGCAGTTCTTC. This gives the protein CASSQERFSAGDRLDEQFF.

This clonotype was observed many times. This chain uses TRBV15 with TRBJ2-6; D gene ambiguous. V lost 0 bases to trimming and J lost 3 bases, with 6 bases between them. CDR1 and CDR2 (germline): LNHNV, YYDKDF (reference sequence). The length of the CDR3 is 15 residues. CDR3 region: CATSRDRIGANVLTF. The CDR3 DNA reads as TGTGCCACCAGCAGAGATAGGATTGGGGCCAACGTCCTGACTTTC.